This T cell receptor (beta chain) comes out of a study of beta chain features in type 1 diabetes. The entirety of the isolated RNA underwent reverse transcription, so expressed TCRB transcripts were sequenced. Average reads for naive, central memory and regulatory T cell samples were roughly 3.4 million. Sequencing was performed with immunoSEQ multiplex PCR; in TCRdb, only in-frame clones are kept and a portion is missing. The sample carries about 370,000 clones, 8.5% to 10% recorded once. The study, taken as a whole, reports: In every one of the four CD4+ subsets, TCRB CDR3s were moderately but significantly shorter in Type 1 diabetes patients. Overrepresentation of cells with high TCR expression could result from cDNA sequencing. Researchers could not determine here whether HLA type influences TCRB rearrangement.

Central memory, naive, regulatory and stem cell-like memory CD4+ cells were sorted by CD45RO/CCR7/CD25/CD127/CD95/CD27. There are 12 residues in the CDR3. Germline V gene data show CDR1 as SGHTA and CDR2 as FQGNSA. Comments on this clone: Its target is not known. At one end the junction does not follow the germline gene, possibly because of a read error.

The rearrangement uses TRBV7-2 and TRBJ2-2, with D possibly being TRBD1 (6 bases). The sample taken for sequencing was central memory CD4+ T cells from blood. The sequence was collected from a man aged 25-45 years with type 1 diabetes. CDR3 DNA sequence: TGTGCTAGCAGCACGTCGGGACAGGAGCTGTTTTTT. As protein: CASSTSGQELFF.